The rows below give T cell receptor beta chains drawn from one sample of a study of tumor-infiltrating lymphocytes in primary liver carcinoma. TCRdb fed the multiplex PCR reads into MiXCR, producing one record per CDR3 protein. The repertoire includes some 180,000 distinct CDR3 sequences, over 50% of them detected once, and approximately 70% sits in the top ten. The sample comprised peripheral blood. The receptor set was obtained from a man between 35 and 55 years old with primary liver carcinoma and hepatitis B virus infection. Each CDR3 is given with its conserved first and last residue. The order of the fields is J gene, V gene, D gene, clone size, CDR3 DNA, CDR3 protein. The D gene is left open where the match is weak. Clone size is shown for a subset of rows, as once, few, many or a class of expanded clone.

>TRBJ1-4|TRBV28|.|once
TGTGCCAGCAGTTTATCAGGAGAGCGGGGAAAACTGTTTTTT
CASSLSGERGKLFF
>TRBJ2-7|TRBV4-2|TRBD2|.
TGTGTCAGCAGCGTTCAGCGGGACGGGAGATACGAGCAGTACTTT
CVSSVQRDGRYEQYF
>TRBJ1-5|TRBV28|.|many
TGTGCCAGCAGCCGCGGGGACCTGGGTCAGCCCCAGCATTTT
CASSRGDLGQPQHF
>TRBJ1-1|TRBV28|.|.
TGTGCCAGCAGTCTATCACTTTTCGGGTCTTTCTTT
CASSLSLFGSFF
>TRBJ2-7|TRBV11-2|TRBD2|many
TGTGCCAGCAGCCTACAACTAGCGGGAGGGCGCTACGAGCAGTACTTC
CASSLQLAGGRYEQYF
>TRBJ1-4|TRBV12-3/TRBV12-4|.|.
TGTGCCAGCAGTTTCCGGGGGGGCTCAACTAATGAAAAACTGTTTTTT
CASSFRGGSTNEKLFF
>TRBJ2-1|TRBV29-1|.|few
TGCAGCGTTGAATATTCTTACAATGAGCAGTTCTTC
CSVEYSYNEQFF
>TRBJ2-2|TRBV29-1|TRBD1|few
TGCAGCGTTTGGGACAGCAACACCGGGGAGCTGTTTTTT
CSVWDSNTGELFF
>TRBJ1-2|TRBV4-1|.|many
TGCGCCAGCAGCCAAGACAACTATGGCTACACCTTC
CASSQDNYGYTF
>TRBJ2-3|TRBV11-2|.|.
TGTGTCAGCAGCCCTAGCGTTGACACAGATACGCAGTATTTT
CVSSPSVDTDTQYF
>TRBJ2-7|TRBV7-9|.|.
TGTGCCAGCAGCTTAAAGCGAGGGATCTCCTACGAGCAGTACTTC
CASSLKRGISYEQYF
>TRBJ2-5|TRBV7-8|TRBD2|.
TGTGCCAACAGCCCAGGGACTAGTGCCTTTATGGAGACCCAGTACTTC
CANSPGTSAFMETQYF
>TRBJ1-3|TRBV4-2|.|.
TGTGCCAGCAGCCAAGGGCGGATGACTGGAAACACCATATATTTT
CASSQGRMTGNTIYF
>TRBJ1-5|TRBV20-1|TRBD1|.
TGCAGTGCTAGTCAAATGACAGGGGGCTGGAATCAGCCCCAGCATTTT
CSASQMTGGWNQPQHF
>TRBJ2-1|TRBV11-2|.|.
TGTGTCAGCAGCTTAACCGACGGAGCCTATGAGCAGCTCTTC
CVSSLTDGAYEQLF
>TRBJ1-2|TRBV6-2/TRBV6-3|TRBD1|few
TGTGCCAGCATTGGACAGGGACTGAACTATGGCTACACCTTC
CASIGQGLNYGYTF
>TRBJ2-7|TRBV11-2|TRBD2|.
TGTGGCAGCACCTCGGACAGAGGGCGGACTAGCGGGAGGTTCTACGAGCAGTACTTC
CGSTSDRGRTSGRFYEQYF
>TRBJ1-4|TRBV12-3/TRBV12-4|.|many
TGTGCCAGCAGTTACGGGGCTAATGAAAAACTGTTTTTT
CASSYGANEKLFF
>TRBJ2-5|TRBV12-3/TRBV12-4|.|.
TGTGACAGCAGTTTGAGGTTCAGTGGAGAGACCCAGTACTTC
CDSSLRFSGETQYF
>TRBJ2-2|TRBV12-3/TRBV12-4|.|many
TGTGCCAGCAGCTACAGGAACACCGGGGAGCTGTTTTTT
CASSYRNTGELFF
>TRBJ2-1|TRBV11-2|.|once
TGTGCCAGCAGCTGTAGACTAGGGGAGTACGAGCAGTTCTTC
CASSCRLGEYEQFF
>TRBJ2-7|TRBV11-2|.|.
TGTGCCAGCAGCTCCATTCAGGGATCATACGAGCAGTACTTC
CASSSIQGSYEQYF
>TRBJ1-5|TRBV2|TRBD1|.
TGTGCCAGCATGATACCGACAGGGGAAGATCAGCCCCAGCATTTT
CASMIPTGEDQPQHF
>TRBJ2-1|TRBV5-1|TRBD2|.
TGCGCCAGCAGCTTACTCGGACTAGCGGGAGCCAATGAGCAGTTCTTC
CASSLLGLAGANEQFF